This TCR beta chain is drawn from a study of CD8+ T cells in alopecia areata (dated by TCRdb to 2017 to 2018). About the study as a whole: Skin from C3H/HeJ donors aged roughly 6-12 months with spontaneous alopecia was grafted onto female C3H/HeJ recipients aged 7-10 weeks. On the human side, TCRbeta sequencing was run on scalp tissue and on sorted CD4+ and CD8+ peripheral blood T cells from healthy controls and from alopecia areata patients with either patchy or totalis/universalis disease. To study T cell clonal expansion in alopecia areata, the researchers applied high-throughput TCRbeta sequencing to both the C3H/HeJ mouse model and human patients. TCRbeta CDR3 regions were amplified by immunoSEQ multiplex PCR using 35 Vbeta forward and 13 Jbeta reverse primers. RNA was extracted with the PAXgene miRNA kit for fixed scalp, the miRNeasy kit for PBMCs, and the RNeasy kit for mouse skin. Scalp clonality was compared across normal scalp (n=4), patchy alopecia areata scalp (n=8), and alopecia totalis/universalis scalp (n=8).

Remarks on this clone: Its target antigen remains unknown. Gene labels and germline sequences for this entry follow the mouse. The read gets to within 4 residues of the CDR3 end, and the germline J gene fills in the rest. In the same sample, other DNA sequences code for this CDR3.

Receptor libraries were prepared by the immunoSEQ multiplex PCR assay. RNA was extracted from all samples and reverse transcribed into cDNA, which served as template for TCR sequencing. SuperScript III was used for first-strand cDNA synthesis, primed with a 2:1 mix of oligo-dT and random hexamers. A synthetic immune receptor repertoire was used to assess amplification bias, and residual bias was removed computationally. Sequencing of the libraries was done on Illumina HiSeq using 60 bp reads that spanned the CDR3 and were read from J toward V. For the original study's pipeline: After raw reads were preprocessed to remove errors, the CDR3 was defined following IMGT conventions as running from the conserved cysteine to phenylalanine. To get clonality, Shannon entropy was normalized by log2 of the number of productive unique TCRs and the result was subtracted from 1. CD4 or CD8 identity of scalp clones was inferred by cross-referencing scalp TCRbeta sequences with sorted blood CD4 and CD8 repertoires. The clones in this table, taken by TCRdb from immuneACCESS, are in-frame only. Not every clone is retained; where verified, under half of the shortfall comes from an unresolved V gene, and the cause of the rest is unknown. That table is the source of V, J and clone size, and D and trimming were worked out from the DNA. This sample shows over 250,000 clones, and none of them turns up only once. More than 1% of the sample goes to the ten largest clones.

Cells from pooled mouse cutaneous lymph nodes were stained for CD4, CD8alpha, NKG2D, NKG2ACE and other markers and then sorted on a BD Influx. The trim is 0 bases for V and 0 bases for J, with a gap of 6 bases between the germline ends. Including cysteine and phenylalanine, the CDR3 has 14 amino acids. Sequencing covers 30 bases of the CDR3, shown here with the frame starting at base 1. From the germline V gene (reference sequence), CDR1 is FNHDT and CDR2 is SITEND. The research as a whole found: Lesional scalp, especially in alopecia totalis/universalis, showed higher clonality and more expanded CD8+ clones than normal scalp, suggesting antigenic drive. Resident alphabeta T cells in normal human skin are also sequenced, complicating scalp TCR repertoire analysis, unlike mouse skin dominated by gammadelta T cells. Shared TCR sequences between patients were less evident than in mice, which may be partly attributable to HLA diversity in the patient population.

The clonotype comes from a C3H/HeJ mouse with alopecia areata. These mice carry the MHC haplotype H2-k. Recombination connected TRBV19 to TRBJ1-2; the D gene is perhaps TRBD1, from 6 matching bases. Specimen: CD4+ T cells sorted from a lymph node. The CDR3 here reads CASSIDRANSDYTF. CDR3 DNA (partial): TGTGCCAGCAGTATAGACAGGGCAAACTCC.